These T cell receptor beta chains were read from a single sample in a study of shared clonotypes between healthy human individuals. The repertoire was sequenced with immunoSEQ multiplex PCR; TCRdb's copy has only in-frame clones and lacks some. Among fewer than 850,000 clones listed, more than 70% were seen once. Sample: memory CD4+ T cells sorted from blood. The receptor source for this set is a woman aged 25 to 39 in good health. Both conserved end residues are part of each CDR3. The order of the fields is J gene, V gene, CDR3 length, clone size, D gene, CDR3 protein, CDR3 DNA. D genes are given only for firm matches. Clone sizes are given selectively: once, few, many, or a class where the clone is expanded.

>TRBJ1-2|TRBV6-6|16|-|TRBD1
CASTLTPWDRERGYTF
TGTGCCAGCACCCTTACCCCCTGGGACAGGGAAAGAGGCTACACCTTC
>TRBJ1-6|TRBV7-9|14|-|-
CASSLGTANSPLHF
TGTGCCAGCAGCTTAGGGACAGCTAATTCACCCCTCCACTTT
>TRBJ1-5|TRBV28|15|-|-
CASSLRDGGHQPQHF
TGTGCCAGCAGTTTAAGGGACGGGGGCCATCAGCCCCAGCATTTT
>TRBJ2-1|TRBV18|16|-|TRBD2
CASSERTSGSYNEQFF
TGTGCCAGCTCAGAACGGACTAGCGGATCCTACAATGAGCAGTTCTTC
>TRBJ2-7|TRBV18|17|once|TRBD1
CASSPYTVGTGSYEQYF
TGTGCCAGCTCACCGTATACCGTAGGGACAGGGTCATACGAGCAGTACTTC
>TRBJ2-1|TRBV4-1|16|-|TRBD2
CASSQVTSGSRNEQFF
TGCGCCAGCAGCCAAGTGACTAGCGGGAGTAGAAATGAGCAGTTCTTC
>TRBJ1-2|TRBV4-1|16|-|TRBD1
CASSPDRTGGGYGYTF
TGCGCCAGCAGCCCAGATCGGACAGGGGGAGGGTATGGCTACACCTTC
>TRBJ1-2|TRBV18|15|-|-
CASSPRDTDNYGYTF
TGTGCCAGCTCACCTCGGGACACCGATAACTATGGCTACACCTTC
>TRBJ2-1|TRBV7-6|15|-|TRBD1
CASSHGGTGYNEQFF
TGTGCCAGCAGCCACGGCGGGACAGGGTACAATGAGCAGTTCTTC
>TRBJ1-2|TRBV28|16|-|-
CASSFPGWAFNYGYTF
TGTGCCAGCAGTTTCCCGGGTTGGGCGTTTAACTATGGCTACACCTTC
>TRBJ1-3|TRBV4-1|12|-|-
CASSRGTDTIYF
TGCGCCAGCAGCCGGGGGACGGACACCATATATTTT
>TRBJ2-2|TRBV18|14|-|-
CASSPTTGTGELFF
TGTGCCAGCTCACCCACGACAGGTACCGGGGAGCTGTTTTTT
>TRBJ2-2|TRBV2|16|-|-
CASRGGGGTNTGELFF
TGTGCCAGCAGAGGGGGAGGGGGAACGAACACCGGGGAGCTGTTTTTT
>TRBJ1-1|TRBV28|17|-|-
CASSLGSGPFRGTEAFF
TGTGCCAGCAGTTTAGGTTCAGGACCGTTTCGGGGCACTGAAGCTTTCTTT
>TRBJ1-2|TRBV28|17|-|TRBD1
CASSPRGTGGKDYGYTF
TGTGCCAGCAGTCCCAGAGGGACAGGGGGGAAGGACTATGGCTACACCTTC
>TRBJ1-3|TRBV7-9|14|-|-
CASSPRGGGNTIYF
TGTGCCAGCAGCCCCCGGGGAGGGGGAAACACCATATATTTT
>TRBJ2-2|TRBV6-1|13|-|-
CASSEIRGGELFF
TGTGCCAGCAGTGAAATTAGGGGAGGAGAGCTGTTTTTT
>TRBJ1-4|TRBV19|13|-|TRBD1
CATNRGLNEKLFF
TGTGCCACAAACAGGGGTCTTAATGAAAAACTGTTTTTT
>TRBJ2-7|TRBV20-1|11|-|-
CSAREASEQYF
TGCAGTGCTAGAGAGGCTAGCGAGCAGTACTTC
>TRBJ1-5|TRBV5-6|14|few|-
CASSSLDSGQPQHF
TGTGCCAGCAGCAGCTTGGATTCCGGGCAGCCCCAGCATTTT
>TRBJ1-1|TRBV2|13|few|-
CASSSGMNTEAFF
TGTGCCAGCAGCTCAGGGATGAACACTGAAGCTTTCTTT
>TRBJ1-1|TRBV28|15|-|TRBD1
CASSPRQGFVTEAFF
TGTGCCAGCAGTCCGCGACAGGGATTCGTCACTGAAGCTTTCTTT
>TRBJ2-5|TRBV7-9|14|-|-
CASSLGDRGETQYF
TGTGCCAGCAGCTTAGGGGACCGGGGGGAGACCCAGTACTTC
>TRBJ2-1|TRBV10-1|14|once|TRBD2
CASTPGLAGARQFF
TGCGCCAGCACCCCGGGACTAGCGGGAGCCCGACAGTTCTTC
>TRBJ1-2|TRBV28|16|-|TRBD1
CASSSTGDGSNYGYTF
TGTGCCAGCTCCTCAACAGGGGACGGATCTAACTATGGCTACACCTTC
>TRBJ2-3|TRBV11-3|17|-|TRBD2
CASSLGLAGDSTDTQYF
TGTGCCAGCAGCCTGGGACTAGCGGGAGATAGCACAGATACGCAGTATTTT
>TRBJ1-5|TRBV5-1|17|-|TRBD1
CASSLHQRTGGDQPQHF
TGCGCCAGCAGCTTGCATCAACGGACAGGGGGGGATCAGCCCCAGCATTTT
>TRBJ2-7|TRBV4-1|14|-|-
CASSSLGSVDEQYF
TGCGCCAGCAGCTCGTTGGGGTCGGTCGACGAGCAGTACTTC
>TRBJ1-1|TRBV4-1|16|-|-
CASSQGAGRTNTEAFF
TGCGCCAGCAGCCAAGGCGCCGGACGCACCAACACTGAAGCTTTCTTT
>TRBJ2-5|TRBV11-2|13|few|TRBD2
CASRLAAQETQYF
TGTGCCAGCAGACTAGCGGCACAAGAGACCCAGTACTTC
>TRBJ1-3|TRBV5-4|18|-|TRBD1
CASSPGGGAWKSGNTIYF
TGTGCCAGCAGTCCGGGAGGGGGCGCGTGGAAGTCTGGAAACACCATATATTTT
>TRBJ2-3|TRBV5-1|18|-|TRBD2
CASSLEGLAGGPADTQYF
TGCGCCAGCAGCTTGGAGGGGCTAGCGGGAGGTCCCGCAGATACGCAGTATTTT
>TRBJ1-3|TRBV4-1|16|once|-
CASSQVHSGSGNTIYF
TGCGCCAGCAGCCAAGTTCATTCAGGCTCTGGAAACACCATATATTTT
>TRBJ1-1|TRBV4-1|14|many|-
CASSPSQGNTEAFF
TGCGCCAGCAGCCCCTCGCAGGGCAACACTGAAGCTTTCTTT